The next 28 T cell receptor beta chains were all read from a single sample in a study of shared clonotypes between healthy human individuals. Sequencing used immunoSEQ multiplex PCR; TCRdb keeps in-frame clones, though not all of them. The sample carries about 2,500,000 clones, more than 90% recorded once. The sequencing sample was made of naive CD4+ T cells sorted from blood. Subset noted: CD45RA+ positively selected. The receptors come from a young man in good health.

As concerns this clone: At one end the junction does not follow the germline gene, possibly because of a read error. This CDR3 reads CASSLLAGGNTGELFF. CDR3 DNA: TGTGCTAGCAGCTTACTAGCGGGAGGGAACACCGGGGAGCTGTTTTTT. The rearrangement links TRBV7-7 to TRBJ2-2; TRBD2 matches 12 bases. The CDR3 contains 16 residues. Germline assignment: CDR1 SSHAT and CDR2 FNYEAQ (reference sequence). Full variable domain (rest looked up from reference TRBV7-7 and TRBJ2-2): GAGVSQSPRYKVTKRGQDVTLRCDPISSHATLYWYQQALGQGPEFLTYFNYEAQPDKSGLPSDRFSAERPEGSISTLTIQRTEQRDSAMYRCASSLLAGGNTGELFFGEGSRLTVL.

With regard to this clone: The same CDR3 is also encoded by other DNA sequences in this sample. This rearrangement joins TRBV2 to TRBJ2-5; D gene unclear. The CDR3 is made up of 11 amino acids. Trimming removed 4 bases at V and 4 bases at J, with 4 bases between. Germline CDR1 SNHLY, CDR2 FYNNEI. CDR3 DNA: TGTGCCAGCAGTGTTCTAGAGACCCAGTACTTC. Translation: CASSVLETQYF.

This sequence joins TRBV5-1 and TRBJ2-2; D might be TRBD1 (6 bases). The CDR3 is made up of 16 amino acids. Germline assignment: CDR1 SGHRS and CDR2 YFSETQ. V was shortened by 1 base and J by 7 bases, with 17 bases between the two germline ends. CDR3 region: CASSLQPGASLGELFF. Here the CDR3 DNA reads TGCGCCAGCAGCTTGCAACCAGGGGCCTCCCTCGGGGAGCTGTTTTTT.

This clone is a singleton in its sample. V gene TRBV7-9 combines with J gene TRBJ2-2; weak D call: TRBD1 (6 bases). The CDR3 spans 15 residues. V lost 5 bases, J lost 6 bases, and 16 bases lay in between. The V gene's germline CDR1 is SEHNR and CDR2 FQNEAQ (reference sequence). The CDR3 sequence: CASSTWGRGAGELFF. The CDR3 DNA reads as TGTGCCAGCAGCACGTGGGGGCGCGGTGCCGGGGAGCTGTTTTTT.

This chain joins TRBV18 and TRBJ2-4; possibly TRBD2 for D (7 bases). The CDR3 is 18 amino acids. The germline V and J ends were trimmed by 2 bases and 7 bases, with 24 bases remaining between them. From germline, CDR1 is KGHSH and CDR2 LQKENI. DNA for the CDR3: TGTGCCAGCTCACCAAGCTCCTTAGGCGGGGGCGAGTCGAACATTCAGTACTTC. The encoded protein is CASSPSSLGGGESNIQYF.

This chain uses TRBV4-3 with TRBJ2-1; possibly TRBD2 for D (5 bases). V shed 0 bases and J shed 7 bases, with 10 bases lying between them. The germline V gene encodes CDR1 LGHNA and CDR2 YSLEER. The CDR3 runs to 14 residues. CDR3 residues: CASSQERALNEQFF. CDR3 in DNA: TGCGCCAGCAGCCAAGAGAGGGCTTTGAATGAGCAGTTCTTC.

Comment on this clone: Its ends do not fully match the called genes, so a read error is possible. The genes are TRBV5-4 and TRBJ2-1, with 7 bases that match TRBD2. The CDR3 is 14 amino acids. Germline CDR1 and CDR2: SGHNT and YYREEE (reference sequence). The CDR3 DNA follows: TGTGCCAGCAGTTTGGCCCCGGGGGGAAATGAGCAGTTCTTC. Translated: CASSLAPGGNEQFF.

This clone appeared once. This sample also contains other DNA sequences that code for the same CDR3. The chain combines TRBV6-5 with TRBJ2-7; D possibly corresponds to TRBD1 (5 bases). Deletions cut 0 bases from V and 2 bases from J, with 8 bases between. The CDR3 is 14 residues long. Germline V gene sequence: CDR1 MNHEY, CDR2 SVGAGI. CDR3 nucleotides: TGTGCCAGCAGTTACTCTGGGGCCCCCTACGAGCAGTACTTC. This codes for CASSYSGAPYEQYF.

The chain joins TRBV19 to TRBJ1-2, with D tentatively TRBD1 (6 bases). The V and J ends lost 5 bases and 1 base respectively, with 17 bases between them. The CDR3 length is 16 residues. Germline assignment: CDR1 LNHDA and CDR2 SQIVND (reference sequence). The CDR3 here is CASSSIRDIYNYGYTF. DNA of the CDR3: TGTGCCAGTAGTTCCATCCGGGACATATATAACTATGGCTACACCTTC.

The chain is built from TRBV6-1 and TRBJ2-7; D possibly matches TRBD1 or TRBD2 (5 bases each). The germline V gene has CDR1 MNHNS and CDR2 SASEGT. V lost 1 base to trimming and J lost 0 bases, with 10 bases between them. The length of the CDR3 is 15 residues. The CDR3 nucleotides read TGTGCCAGCAGTGAAGAGGGACCGCGCTCCTACGAGCAGTACTTC. Translating it yields CASSEEGPRSYEQYF.

This chain's CDR3 is CASIGLTGTEQYF. DNA for the CDR3: TGCGCCAGCATTGGCCTAACAGGGACCGAGCAGTACTTC. The chain recombines TRBV5-1 with TRBJ2-7, with a weak D call TRBD1 (6 bases). Germline V gives CDR1 SGHRS, CDR2 YFSETQ. Trimming left V 6 bases short and J 6 bases short, with 16 bases between. This CDR3 spans 13 amino acids.

The J gene is TRBJ2-2, the V gene TRBV25-1; TRBD2 is a possible D gene (6 bases). V lost 10 bases, J lost 1 base, and 13 bases lay in between. Per germline, CDR1 MGHDK and CDR2 SYGVNS. CDR3 size: 14 residues. CDR3 region: CATLAAGNTGELFF. Written as DNA, the CDR3 is TGTGCCACCTTAGCGGCGGGGAACACCGGGGAGCTGTTTTTT.

The rearrangement uses TRBV6-1 and TRBJ2-7; 14 nucleotides match TRBD2. The CDR3 spans 17 residues. Germline V gene lookup returns CDR1 MNHNS and CDR2 SASEGT. Unmatched junction bases numbered 6, after V lost 1 base and J lost 4 bases. The CDR3 is CASSEGLAGGPMYEQYF. The CDR3 nucleotides read TGTGCCAGCAGTGAAGGACTAGCGGGAGGGCCCATGTACGAGCAGTACTTC.

The chain is built from TRBV11-3 and TRBJ2-5; 8 bases are a match to TRBD2. This CDR3 is 15 amino acids long. The trim removed 5 bases at V and 4 bases at J, leaving 9 bases unmatched. Germline CDR1 and CDR2: SGHNT and YENEEA. CDR3 bases: TGTGCCAGCAGCCGCGGGGGGACGCCAAGAGAGACCCAGTACTTC. Its protein is CASSRGGTPRETQYF.

V is TRBV6-6 and J is TRBJ2-1; D is possibly TRBD1 (6 bases). The V gene's germline CDR1 is MNHNY and CDR2 SVGAGI (reference sequence). V was cut by 5 bases and J by 10 bases, with 12 bases left in between. This CDR3 is 12 amino acids long. The CDR3 bases are TGTGCCAGCAGTACAGGGATCGGGGAGCAGTTCTTC. This gives the protein CASSTGIGEQFF.

This chain joins TRBV2 and TRBJ2-4; D is possibly TRBD2 (6 bases). Trimming removed 0 bases from V and 6 bases from J, with 24 bases in between. The V gene's germline CDR1 is SNHLY and CDR2 FYNNEI. The CDR3 contains 19 residues. CDR3 nucleotides: TGTGCCAGCAGTGAAGCGCAACCGGGAGAGGGTTTTAGGGGAAACATTCAGTACTTC. This gives the protein CASSEAQPGEGFRGNIQYF.

This chain joins TRBV7-9 and TRBJ1-2, with TRBD1 as a possible D gene (5 bases). V lost 3 bases, J lost 2 bases, and 10 bases lay in between. Germline CDR1 is SEHNR and CDR2 is FQNEAQ (reference sequence). The CDR3 is 14 amino acids. The CDR3 region is CASSLPQANYGYTF. The CDR3 DNA reads as TGTGCCAGCAGCTTGCCACAGGCGAACTATGGCTACACCTTC.

This sequence joins TRBV11-2 and TRBJ1-1, with 8 bases identical to TRBD1. V was clipped by 2 bases and J by 2 bases; unmatched bases: 10. Germline assignment: CDR1 SGHAT and CDR2 FQNNGV. This CDR3 has 17 residues. The CDR3 coding sequence is TGTGCCAGCAGCTTAACGGTTTTGGGACAGGCCAACACTGAAGCTTTCTTT. It translates to CASSLTVLGQANTEAFF.

The chain joins TRBV2 to TRBJ2-1, with TRBD2 identical over 7 bases. The CDR3 is made up of 16 amino acids. V dropped 5 bases and J dropped 5; count of bases not matched to a gene: 12. Germline CDR1 and CDR2: SNHLY and FYNNEI. The CDR3 coding sequence is TGTGCCAGCAGTAAGACTAGCAGTACGACCAACAATGAGCAGTTCTTC. The encoded protein is CASSKTSSTTNNEQFF.

Concerning this clone itself: The identical CDR3 is also encoded by other nucleotide sequences in the sample. The chain uses TRBV18 and TRBJ1-1; 8 nucleotides align to TRBD1. J was trimmed by 0 bases and V by 3 bases; bases with no gene match: 3. The CDR3 has 15 residues. Germline CDR1 reads KGHSH; CDR2 reads LQKENI. In nucleotides, the CDR3 is TGTGCCAGCTCACCCGGGACAGGTGTGAACACTGAAGCTTTCTTT. Translating gives CASSPGTGVNTEAFF.

This chain links TRBV21-1 with TRBJ1-6; TRBD1 is taken as the D call from the table, unchecked against the DNA. TRBV21-1 is classified as a pseudogene. The CDR3 covers 16 residues. CDR3 coding DNA: TGTGCCAGCAGCGCCCTGGCAGGACAGGAGAATTCACCCCTCCACTTT. This codes for CASSALAGQENSPLHF.

This chain links TRBV18 with TRBJ1-2, with D perhaps matching TRBD1 (6 bases). V was pared by 5 bases and J by 4 bases, with 23 bases between. Germline values: CDR1 KGHSH, CDR2 LQKENI. The CDR3 spans 17 residues. The CDR3 nucleotides are TGTGCCAGCTCATTACCGGGACACCCGACAGATGGCTATGGCTACACCTTC. This codes for CASSLPGHPTDGYGYTF.

This chain joins TRBV2 and TRBJ2-7, with 7 bases lining up with TRBD2. CDR3 length: 14 residues. Germline CDR1 and CDR2: SNHLY and FYNNEI. V lost 3 bases, J lost 10 bases, and 12 bases stayed unmatched. CDR3 region: CASSDPQGLPLQYF. CDR3 nucleotides: TGTGCCAGCAGTGACCCGCAGGGACTACCCCTCCAGTACTTC.

The chain employs TRBV5-5 and TRBJ2-3; 10 nucleotides agree with TRBD2. The CDR3 has 14 residues. V trimming: 6 bases; J trimming: 5 bases; junction bases outside the gene matches: 6. Germline CDR1 is SGHKS and CDR2 is YYEKEE (reference sequence). The CDR3 nucleotides read TGTGCCAGCATTCTAGCGGGAGCCGAAGATACGCAGTATTTT. Translated: CASILAGAEDTQYF.

The V and J genes are TRBV7-2 and TRBJ2-3; 7 bases match TRBD2. V lost 3 bases, J lost 2 bases, and 5 bases stayed unmatched. CDR1 and CDR2 (germline): SGHTA, FQGNSA. CDR3 length: 15 residues. The CDR3 DNA reads TGTGCCAGCAGCTTCGCGGGAGCTGTCACAGATACGCAGTATTTT. Translating gives CASSFAGAVTDTQYF.

V and J are TRBV21-1 and TRBJ2-5; TRBD1, the table's D call, was not compared with the DNA. TRBV21-1 is designated a pseudogene. The CDR3 is 16 amino acids. CDR3 residues: CASSKILGTAQETQYF. The CDR3 DNA is TGTGCCAGCAGCAAAATTTTAGGGACAGCCCAAGAGACCCAGTACTTC.

Note on this clone: At the DNA level, this CDR3 is encoded by other sequences in the same sample as well. The J gene is TRBJ2-5, the V gene TRBV19, with 8 bases lining up with TRBD1. The CDR3 is made up of 13 amino acids. V lost 6 bases to trimming and J lost 5 bases; unmatched junction nucleotides: 5. The V gene's germline CDR1 is LNHDA and CDR2 SQIVND (reference sequence). In DNA, the CDR3 is TGTGCCAGTAGGCGGACAGGGCAGGAGACCCAGTACTTC. Residues: CASRRTGQETQYF.

V gene TRBV5-6 combines with J gene TRBJ2-2; 14 positions agree with TRBD2. CDR1 SGHDT and CDR2 YYEEEE come from the germline V gene. With 0 bases clipped from V and 8 bases from J, the junction kept 6 bases outside the gene matches. There are 17 residues in the CDR3. The chain's CDR3 is CASSLGLAGGPSGELFF. In nucleotides, the CDR3 is TGTGCCAGCAGCTTGGGACTAGCGGGAGGGCCCTCTGGGGAGCTGTTTTTT.